This paragraph reports one T cell receptor (beta chain). The germline gives CDR1 MNHEY, CDR2 SVGEGT. The CDR3 has 17 amino acids. V lost 4 bases, J lost 3 bases, and 10 bases stayed unmatched. The sample originates from a study of blood T cell repertoires in COVID-19. Turning to the study itself: Italy, Spain and the United States were the sources of the convalescent and acute COVID-19 samples. PBMCs, B-cell-depleted T cells, or T cells provided the cDNA or gDNA that made up the material.

TCRdb's copy holds only in-frame clones and misses some; the assay was immunoSEQ multiplex PCR. The table includes some 150,000 clones, approximately 78% detected once. The origin of this receptor is an elderly woman with acute or convalescent COVID-19. The chain uses TRBV6-2 or TRBV6-3 and TRBJ1-2; TRBD1 matches 11 bases. The sequencing input was peripheral blood. DNA of the CDR3: TGTGCCAGCAGTTCACGGACAGGGGGCGCATTGGACTATGGCTACACCTTC. It encodes CASSSRTGGALDYGYTF.